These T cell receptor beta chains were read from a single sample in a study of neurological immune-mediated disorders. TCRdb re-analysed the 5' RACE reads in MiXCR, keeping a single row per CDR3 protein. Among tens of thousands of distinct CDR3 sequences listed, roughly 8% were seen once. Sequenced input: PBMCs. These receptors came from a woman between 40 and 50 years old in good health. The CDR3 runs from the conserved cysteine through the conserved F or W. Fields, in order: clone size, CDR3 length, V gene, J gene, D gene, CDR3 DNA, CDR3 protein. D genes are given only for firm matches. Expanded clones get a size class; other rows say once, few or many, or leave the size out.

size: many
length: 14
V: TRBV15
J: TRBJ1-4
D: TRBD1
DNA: TGTGCCACCAGCAGGGGACAGGGGAATGAAAAACTGTTTTTT
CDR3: CATSRGQGNEKLFF

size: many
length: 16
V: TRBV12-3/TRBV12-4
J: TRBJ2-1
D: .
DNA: TGTGCCAGCAGCCCATTGTGGGACCTGCACTACAATGAGCAGTTCTTC
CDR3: CASSPLWDLHYNEQFF

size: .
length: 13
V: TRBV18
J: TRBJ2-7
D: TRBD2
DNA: TGTGCCAGCTCAGAGGGACTAGACTACGAGCAGTACTTC
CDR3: CASSEGLDYEQYF

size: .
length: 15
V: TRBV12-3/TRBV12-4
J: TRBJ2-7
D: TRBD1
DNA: TGTGCCAGCAGTTTCTCCGGGACAGACCTCTACGAGCAGTACTTC
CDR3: CASSFSGTDLYEQYF

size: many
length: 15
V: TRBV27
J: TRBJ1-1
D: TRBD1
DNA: TGTGCCAGCAGTTCGGGGACAGGGTCGTACACTGAAGCTTTCTTT
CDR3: CASSSGTGSYTEAFF

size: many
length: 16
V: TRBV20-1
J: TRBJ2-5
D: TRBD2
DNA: TGCAGTGCTAGAGATGCGAACGGGGGGGACCAAGAGACCCAGTACTTC
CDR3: CSARDANGGDQETQYF

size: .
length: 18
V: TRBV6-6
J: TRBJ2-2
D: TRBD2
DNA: TGTGCCAGCGGGGGACTAGCGGGAACCCAACTGAACACCGGGGAGCTGTTTTTT
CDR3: CASGGLAGTQLNTGELFF

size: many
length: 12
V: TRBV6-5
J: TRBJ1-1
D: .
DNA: TGTGCCAGCAGTTACTCGACTGGGACGGCTTTCTTT
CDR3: CASSYSTGTAFF

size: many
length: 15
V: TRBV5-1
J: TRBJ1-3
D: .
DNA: TGCGCCAGCAGCTTGGAGGTCAGGCCTGGAAACACCATATATTTT
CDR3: CASSLEVRPGNTIYF

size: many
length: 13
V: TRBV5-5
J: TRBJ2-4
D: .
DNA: TGTGCCAGCAGCTGGGGGCTGGAAAACATTCAGTACTTC
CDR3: CASSWGLENIQYF

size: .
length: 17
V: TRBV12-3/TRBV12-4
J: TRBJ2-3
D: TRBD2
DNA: TGTGCCAGCAGTTATTCCCTAGCGGGGGGGCCTCGGGATACGCAGTATTTT
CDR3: CASSYSLAGGPRDTQYF

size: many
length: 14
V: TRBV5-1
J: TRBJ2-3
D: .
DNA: TGCGCCAGCAGCTTGGATACCGCGGGAGATACGCAGTATTTT
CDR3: CASSLDTAGDTQYF

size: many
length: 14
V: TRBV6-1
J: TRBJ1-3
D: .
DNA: TGTGCCAGCAGTGACGGTATCTCTGGAAACACCATATATTTT
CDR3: CASSDGISGNTIYF

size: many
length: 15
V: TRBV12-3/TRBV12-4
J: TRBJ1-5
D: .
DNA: TGTGCCAGCAGTTTCTGGCAGGGTGGCAATCAGCCCCAGCATTTT
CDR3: CASSFWQGGNQPQHF

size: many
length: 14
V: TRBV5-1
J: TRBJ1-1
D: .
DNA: TGCGCCAGCAGCTTGGGACGCGGTCGAGGTGAAGCTTTCTTT
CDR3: CASSLGRGRGEAFF

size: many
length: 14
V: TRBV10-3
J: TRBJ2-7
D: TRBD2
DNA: TGTGCCATCAGTGAGCGCGGGGGGGTGCTCGAGCAGTACTTC
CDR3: CAISERGGVLEQYF

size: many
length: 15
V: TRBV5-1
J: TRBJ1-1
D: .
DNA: TGCGCCAGCAGCCGGGACACAGACTTGAACACTGAAGCTTTCTTT
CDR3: CASSRDTDLNTEAFF

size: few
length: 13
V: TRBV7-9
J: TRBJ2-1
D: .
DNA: TGTGCCAGCAGTCCCGACAGCTACAATGAGCAGTTCTTC
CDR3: CASSPDSYNEQFF

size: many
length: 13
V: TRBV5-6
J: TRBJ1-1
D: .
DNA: TGTGCCAGCAGCTTGGGAGCAGAGACTGAAGCTTTCTTT
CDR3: CASSLGAETEAFF

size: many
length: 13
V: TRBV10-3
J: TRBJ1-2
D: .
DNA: TGTGCCATCAGTGAGAGAAATAACTATGGCTACACCTTC
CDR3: CAISERNNYGYTF

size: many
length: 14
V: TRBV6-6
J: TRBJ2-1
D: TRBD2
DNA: TGTGCCAGCACCGTTAGCGGGGGGACTCCTAAGCAGTTCTTC
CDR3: CASTVSGGTPKQFF

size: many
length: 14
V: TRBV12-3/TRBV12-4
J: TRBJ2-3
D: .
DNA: TGTGCCAGCAGTCCCTCCCATAGGGGAGATACGCAGTATTTT
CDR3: CASSPSHRGDTQYF

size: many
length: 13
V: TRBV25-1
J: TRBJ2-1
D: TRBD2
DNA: TGTGCCAGCAGTAATACTGGGGAGGGCGAGCAGTTCTTC
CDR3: CASSNTGEGEQFF

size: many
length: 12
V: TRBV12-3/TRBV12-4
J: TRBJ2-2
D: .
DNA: TGTGCCAGCAGTTTAGCTCCCGGGGAGCTGTTTTTT
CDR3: CASSLAPGELFF

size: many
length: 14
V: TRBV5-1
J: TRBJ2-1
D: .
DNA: TGCGCCAGCAGCTTGTTTCGGGGAATCACTGAGCAGTTCTTC
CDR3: CASSLFRGITEQFF

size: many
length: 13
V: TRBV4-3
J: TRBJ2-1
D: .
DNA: TGCGCCAGCAGCCAAGATCGCTGGGATGAGCAGTTCTTC
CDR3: CASSQDRWDEQFF

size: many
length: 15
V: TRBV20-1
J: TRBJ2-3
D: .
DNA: TGCAGTGCTATTTCTACGTCCACGGTCGCAGATACGCAGTATTTT
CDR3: CSAISTSTVADTQYF

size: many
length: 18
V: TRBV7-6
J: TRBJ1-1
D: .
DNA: TGTGCCAGCAGCTTCTTGTCGTCGGGCAGCCGACCCGGGACTGAAGCTTTCTTT
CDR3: CASSFLSSGSRPGTEAFF

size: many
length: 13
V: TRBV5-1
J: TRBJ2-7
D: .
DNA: TGCGCCAGCAGCTCCGGACAGATATACGAGCAGTACTTC
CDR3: CASSSGQIYEQYF

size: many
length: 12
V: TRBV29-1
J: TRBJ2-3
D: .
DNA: TGCAGCGTTGAAGAGTCGGGAGATACGCAGTATTTT
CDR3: CSVEESGDTQYF

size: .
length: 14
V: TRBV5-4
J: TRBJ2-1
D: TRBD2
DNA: TGTGCCAGCAGTCCTCCCGGGACTAGAGATGAGCAGTTCTTC
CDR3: CASSPPGTRDEQFF

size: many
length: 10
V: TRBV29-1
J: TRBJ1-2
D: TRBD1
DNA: TGCAGCGTTGAAGGGACAGGCTACGACTTC
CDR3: CSVEGTGYDF

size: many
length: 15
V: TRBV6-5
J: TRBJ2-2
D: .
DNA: TGTGCCAGCAGTCCTCCGGACAGTCCAGCCGGGGAGCTGTTTTTT
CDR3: CASSPPDSPAGELFF

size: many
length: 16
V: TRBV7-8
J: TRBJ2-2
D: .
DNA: TGTGCCAGCAGCTTTCGAGAACTAGGTGGGACCGGGGAGCTGTTTTTT
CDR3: CASSFRELGGTGELFF

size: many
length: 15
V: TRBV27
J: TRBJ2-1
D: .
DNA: TGTGCCAGCAGCCCTGACTTAAGCTCCTACAATGAGCAGTTCTTC
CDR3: CASSPDLSSYNEQFF

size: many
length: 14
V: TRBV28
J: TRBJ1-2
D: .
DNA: TGTGCCAGCAGTGCACCGGGGCAGGAGTATGGCTACACCTTC
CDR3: CASSAPGQEYGYTF

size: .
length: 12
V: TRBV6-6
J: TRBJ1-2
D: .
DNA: TGTGCCAGCAGCCCAAGAAGCTATGGCTACACCTTC
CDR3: CASSPRSYGYTF

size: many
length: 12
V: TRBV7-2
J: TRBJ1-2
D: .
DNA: TGTGCCAGCAGCCAGATGGGGGATGGCTACACCTTC
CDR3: CASSQMGDGYTF

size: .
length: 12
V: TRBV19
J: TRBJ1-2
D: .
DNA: TGTGCCAGTGGAACAGGCCTATGGGGCTACACCTTC
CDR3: CASGTGLWGYTF

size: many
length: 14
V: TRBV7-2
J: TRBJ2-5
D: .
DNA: TGTGCCAGCAGCCAGTACGGACTCCAAGAGACCCAGTACTTC
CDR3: CASSQYGLQETQYF

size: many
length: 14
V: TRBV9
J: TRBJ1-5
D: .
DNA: TGTGCCAGCAGCGTCTCCGGGGTAGGTCAGCCCCAGCATTTT
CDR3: CASSVSGVGQPQHF

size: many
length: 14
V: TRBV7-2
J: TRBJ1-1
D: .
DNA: TGTGCCAGCAGCGCGGGACACTCGAACACTGAAGCTTTCTTT
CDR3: CASSAGHSNTEAFF

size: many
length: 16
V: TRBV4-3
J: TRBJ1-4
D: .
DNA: TGCGCCAGCAGCCAAGATGGGGGGGGTCTTAATGAAAAACTGTTTTTT
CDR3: CASSQDGGGLNEKLFF

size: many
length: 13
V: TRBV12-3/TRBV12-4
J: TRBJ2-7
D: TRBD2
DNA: TGTGCCAGCGCTAGCGGGAGGGGATACGAGCAGTACTTC
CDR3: CASASGRGYEQYF